This T cell receptor beta chain was captured in a study of T-cell reconstitution after alpha-beta-depleted transplantation in children. Whole-study results and caveats: In patients about two months after transplant, alpha-beta T cells reportedly arose from several hundred expanded graft clones. At day 60, the high TCRbeta diversity found in some patients originated from recipient T cells and thymic progenitors that had survived. The authors attributed T-cell counts and diversity one year after transplant mostly to newly produced T cells.

Regarding this clonotype: The antigen is undetermined.

Researchers prepared the TCRbeta library using unique molecular identifiers, the study reports. TCRdb re-called the PCR reads through MiXCR, storing one row per CDR3 protein. The sample includes hundreds of thousands of distinct CDR3 sequences, 7% to 9% of them seen just once. The germline V gene encodes CDR1 DFQATT and CDR2 SNEGSKA (reference sequence). The ends were cut back, 4 bases at V and 6 bases at J, with 12 bases in the middle. The CDR3 extends over 13 amino acids. The chain recombines TRBV20-1 with TRBJ1-4; no reliable D call. The sequence was obtained from a male patient under 10 years old who had a stem cell transplant for acute myeloid leukemia, so the T cells may come from the graft donor. Sample: PBMCs, mostly from graft donor cells, taken 360 days after TCRalphabeta/CD19-depleted stem cell transplant. CDR3: CSATGFKDEKLFF. The DNA of the CDR3 is TGCAGTGCTACGGGATTTAAGGATGAAAAACTGTTTTTT.